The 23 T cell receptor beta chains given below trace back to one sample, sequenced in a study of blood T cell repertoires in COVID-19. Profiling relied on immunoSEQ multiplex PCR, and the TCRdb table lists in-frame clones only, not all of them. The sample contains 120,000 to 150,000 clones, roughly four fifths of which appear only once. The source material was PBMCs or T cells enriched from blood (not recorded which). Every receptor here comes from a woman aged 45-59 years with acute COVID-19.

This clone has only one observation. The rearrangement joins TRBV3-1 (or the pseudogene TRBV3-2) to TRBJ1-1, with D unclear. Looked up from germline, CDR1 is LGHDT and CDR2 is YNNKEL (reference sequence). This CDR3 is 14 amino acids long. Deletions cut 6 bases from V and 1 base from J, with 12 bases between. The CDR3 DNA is TGTGCCAGCAGTTTTACTGCGGGGAACACTGAAGCTTTCTTT. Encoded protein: CASSFTAGNTEAFF.

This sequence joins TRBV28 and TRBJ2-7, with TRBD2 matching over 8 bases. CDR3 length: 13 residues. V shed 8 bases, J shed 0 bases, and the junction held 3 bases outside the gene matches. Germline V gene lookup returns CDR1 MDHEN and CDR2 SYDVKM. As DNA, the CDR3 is TGTGCCAGCTTACTAGCGGCCTCCTACGAGCAGTACTTC. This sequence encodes CASLLAASYEQYF. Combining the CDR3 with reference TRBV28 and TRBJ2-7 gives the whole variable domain DVKVTQSSRYLVKRTGEKVFLECVQDMDHENMFWYRQDPGLGLRLIYFSYDVKMKEKGDIPEGYSVSREKKERFSLILESASTNQTSMYLCASLLAASYEQYFGPGTRLTVT.

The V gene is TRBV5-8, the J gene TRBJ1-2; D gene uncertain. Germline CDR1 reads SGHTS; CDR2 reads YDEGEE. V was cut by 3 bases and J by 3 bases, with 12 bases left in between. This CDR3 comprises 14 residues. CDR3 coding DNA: TGTGCCAGCAGCTCCCGGCGGCTATACTATGGCTACACCTTC. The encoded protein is CASSSRRLYYGYTF.

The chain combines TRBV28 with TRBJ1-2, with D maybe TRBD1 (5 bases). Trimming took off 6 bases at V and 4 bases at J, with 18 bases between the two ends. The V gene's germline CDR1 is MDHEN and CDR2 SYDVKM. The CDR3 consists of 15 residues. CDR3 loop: CASRSTRQLSYGYTF. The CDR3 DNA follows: TGTGCCAGCAGATCCACCAGACAGCTATCCTATGGCTACACCTTC.

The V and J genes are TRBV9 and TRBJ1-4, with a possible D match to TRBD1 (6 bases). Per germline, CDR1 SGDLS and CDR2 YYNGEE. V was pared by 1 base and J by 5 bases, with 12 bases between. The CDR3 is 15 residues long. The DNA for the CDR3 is TGTGCCAGCAGCGTAACAGGGCGGGTCAATGAAAAACTGTTTTTT. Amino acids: CASSVTGRVNEKLFF.

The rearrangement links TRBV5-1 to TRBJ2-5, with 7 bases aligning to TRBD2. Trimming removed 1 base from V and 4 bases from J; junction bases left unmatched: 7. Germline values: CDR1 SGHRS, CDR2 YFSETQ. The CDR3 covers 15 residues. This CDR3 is CASSLSSGRRETQYF. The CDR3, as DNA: TGCGCCAGCAGCTTGTCTAGCGGACGGAGAGAGACCCAGTACTTC.

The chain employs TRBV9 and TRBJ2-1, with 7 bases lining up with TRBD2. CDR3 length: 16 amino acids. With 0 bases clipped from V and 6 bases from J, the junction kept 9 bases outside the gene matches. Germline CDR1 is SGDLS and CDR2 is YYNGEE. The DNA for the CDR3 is TGTGCCAGCAGCGTAGGGGGAGGGAGTGGTCTCAATGAGCAGTTCTTC. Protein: CASSVGGGSGLNEQFF. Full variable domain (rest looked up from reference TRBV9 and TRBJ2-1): DSGVTQTPKHLITATGQRVTLRCSPRSGDLSVYWYQQSLDQGLQFLIQYYNGEERAKGNILERFSAQQFPDLHSELNLSSLELGDSALYFCASSVGGGSGLNEQFFGPGTRLTVL.

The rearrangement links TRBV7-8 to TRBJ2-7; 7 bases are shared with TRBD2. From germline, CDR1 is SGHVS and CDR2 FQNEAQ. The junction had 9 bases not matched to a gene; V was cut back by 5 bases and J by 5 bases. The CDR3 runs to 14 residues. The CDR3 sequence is CASSTRPAGDEQYF. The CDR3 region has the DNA TGTGCCAGCAGCACCCGACCGGCGGGAGACGAGCAGTACTTC.

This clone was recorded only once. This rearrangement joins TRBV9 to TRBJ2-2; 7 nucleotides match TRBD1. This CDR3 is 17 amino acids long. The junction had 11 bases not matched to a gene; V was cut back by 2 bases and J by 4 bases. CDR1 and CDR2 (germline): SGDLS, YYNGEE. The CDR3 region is CASSVRRTGVSTGELFF. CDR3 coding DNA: TGTGCCAGCAGCGTTCGGCGTACAGGGGTCAGCACCGGGGAGCTGTTTTTT.

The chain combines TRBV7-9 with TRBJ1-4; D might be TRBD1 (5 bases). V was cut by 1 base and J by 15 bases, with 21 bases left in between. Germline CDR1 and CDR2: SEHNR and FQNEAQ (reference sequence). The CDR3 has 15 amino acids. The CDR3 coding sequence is TGTGCCAGCAGCTTAGAGTCGGGGGTTAATGAAAAGGTGTTTTTT. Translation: CASSLESGVNEKVFF.

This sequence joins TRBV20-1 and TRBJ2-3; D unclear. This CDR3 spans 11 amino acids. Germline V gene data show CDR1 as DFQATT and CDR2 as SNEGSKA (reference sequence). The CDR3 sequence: CSLSFSDTQYF. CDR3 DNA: TGCAGCCTCTCCTTTTCAGATACGCAGTATTTT.

CDR3 sequence reads: CASSPETLGLVQETQYF. CDR3 coding DNA: TGCGCCAGCAGCCCCGAAACTTTAGGACTAGTTCAAGAGACCCAGTACTTC. The V call is TRBV4-3, the J call TRBJ2-5, with 7 nucleotides matching TRBD2. The CDR3 has 17 amino acids. V shed 4 bases and J 2 bases; nucleotides not matched to a gene: 13. CDR1 and CDR2 from the germline V gene are LGHNA and YSLEER.

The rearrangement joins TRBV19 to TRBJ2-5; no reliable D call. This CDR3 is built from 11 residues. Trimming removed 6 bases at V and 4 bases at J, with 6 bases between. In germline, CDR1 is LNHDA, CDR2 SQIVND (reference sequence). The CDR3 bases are TGTGCCAGTAGGCTCGGAGAGACCCAGTACTTC. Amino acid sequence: CASRLGETQYF.

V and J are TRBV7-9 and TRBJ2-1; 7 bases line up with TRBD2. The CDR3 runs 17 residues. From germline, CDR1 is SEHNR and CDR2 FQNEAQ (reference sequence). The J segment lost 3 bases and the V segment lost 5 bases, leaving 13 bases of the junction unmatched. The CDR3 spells CASSPLFVAGGYNEQFF. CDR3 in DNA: TGTGCCAGCAGCCCCTTATTTGTAGCGGGTGGCTACAATGAGCAGTTCTTC.

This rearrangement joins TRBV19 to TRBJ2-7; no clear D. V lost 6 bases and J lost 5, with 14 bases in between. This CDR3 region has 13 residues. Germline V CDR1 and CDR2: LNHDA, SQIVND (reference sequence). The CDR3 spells CASRGRPRNEQYF. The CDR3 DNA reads TGTGCCAGTAGGGGCCGCCCAAGAAACGAGCAGTACTTC.

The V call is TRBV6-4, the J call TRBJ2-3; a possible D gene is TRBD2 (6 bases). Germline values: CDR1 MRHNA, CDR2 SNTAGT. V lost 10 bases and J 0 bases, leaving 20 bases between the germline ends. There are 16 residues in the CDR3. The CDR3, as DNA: TGTGCCACCAAGCCCAACCCAGCGGGTAGCACAGATACGCAGTATTTT. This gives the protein CATKPNPAGSTDTQYF.

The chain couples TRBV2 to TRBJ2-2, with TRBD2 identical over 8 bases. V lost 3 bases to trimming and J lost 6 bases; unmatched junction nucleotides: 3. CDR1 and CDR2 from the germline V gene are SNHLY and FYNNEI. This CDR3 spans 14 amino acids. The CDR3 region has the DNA TGTGCCAGCAGTGAGAACGGGAGGGCCGGGGAGCTGTTTTTT. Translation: CASSENGRAGELFF.

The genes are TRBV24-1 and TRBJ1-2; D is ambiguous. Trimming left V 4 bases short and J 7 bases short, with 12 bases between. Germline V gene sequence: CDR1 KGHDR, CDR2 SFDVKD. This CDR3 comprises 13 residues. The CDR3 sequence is CATSDSRRGGYTF. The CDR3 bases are TGTGCCACCAGTGACTCCCGACGAGGTGGCTACACCTTC.

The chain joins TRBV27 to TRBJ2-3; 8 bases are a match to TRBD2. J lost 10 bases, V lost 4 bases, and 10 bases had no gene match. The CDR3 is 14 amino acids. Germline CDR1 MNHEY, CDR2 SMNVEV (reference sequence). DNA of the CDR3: TGTGCCAGCAGTTGGGCGGGGGGAATAGAGTCGCAGTATTTT. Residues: CASSWAGGIESQYF.

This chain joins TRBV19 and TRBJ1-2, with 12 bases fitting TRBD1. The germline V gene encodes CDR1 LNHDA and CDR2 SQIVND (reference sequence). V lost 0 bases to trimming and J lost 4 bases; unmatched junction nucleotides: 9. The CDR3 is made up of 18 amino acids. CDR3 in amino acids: CASSIDRGTGGSTYGYTF. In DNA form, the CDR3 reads TGTGCCAGTAGTATAGATCGGGGGACAGGGGGCTCGACCTATGGCTACACCTTC.

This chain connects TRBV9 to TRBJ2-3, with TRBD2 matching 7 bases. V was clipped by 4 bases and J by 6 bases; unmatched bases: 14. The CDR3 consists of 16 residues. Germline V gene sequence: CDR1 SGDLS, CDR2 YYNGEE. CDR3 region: CASSNGTNSPLDTQYF. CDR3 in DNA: TGTGCCAGCAGCAATGGGACTAACAGCCCCCTGGATACGCAGTATTTT.

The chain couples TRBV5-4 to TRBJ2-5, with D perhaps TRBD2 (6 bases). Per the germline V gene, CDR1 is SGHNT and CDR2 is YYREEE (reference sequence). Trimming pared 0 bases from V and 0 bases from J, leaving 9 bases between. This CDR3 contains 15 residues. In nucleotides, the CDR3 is TGTGCCAGCAGCTTGGATGGGGGGTACCAAGAGACCCAGTACTTC. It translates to CASSLDGGYQETQYF.

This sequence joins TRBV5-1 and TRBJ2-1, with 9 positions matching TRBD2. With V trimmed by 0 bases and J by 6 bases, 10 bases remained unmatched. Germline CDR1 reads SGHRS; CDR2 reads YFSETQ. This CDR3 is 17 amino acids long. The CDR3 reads CASSLAEAGGRGNEQFF. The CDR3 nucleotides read TGCGCCAGCAGCTTGGCCGAAGCGGGAGGTAGGGGCAATGAGCAGTTCTTC.